These 27 T cell receptor beta chains were all obtained from the same sample, sequenced in a study of OX40 agonist ivuxolimab in advanced cancers. TCRdb's table, derived via immunoSEQ multiplex PCR, lists solely in-frame clones and lacks some. Here the sample spans 50,000 to 80,000 clones, 84% being singletons. The source material was CD4+ or CD8+ T cells sorted from blood, sampled in a trial of the OX40 agonist ivuxolimab. The receptors originated from an adult with an advanced solid tumor such as melanoma, head and neck, liver or kidney cancer.

CDR3 region: CASSPENTGELFF. The CDR3 DNA is TGTGCCAGCAGCCCGGAGAACACCGGGGAGCTGTTTTTT. The chain is built from TRBV7-9 and TRBJ2-2, with D hard to call. Per the germline V gene, CDR1 is SEHNR and CDR2 is FQNEAQ (reference sequence). The CDR3 extends over 13 amino acids. V was trimmed by 5 bases and J by 1 base, leaving 5 bases between them. Full variable domain (remainder filled in from reference TRBV7-9 and TRBJ2-2): DTGVSQNPRHKITKRGQNVTFRCDPISEHNRLYWYRQTLGQGPEFLTYFQNEAQLEKSRLLSDRFSAERPKGSFSTLEIQRTEQGDSAMYLCASSPENTGELFFGEGSRLTVL.

The V call is TRBV29-1, the J call TRBJ2-3; no definite D call. The CDR3 contains 11 residues. Trimming removed 4 bases from V and 8 bases from J, with 10 bases in between. Germline loops: CDR1 SQVTM, CDR2 ANQGSEA. CDR3 nucleotides: TGCAGCGTTGTAGTCGGCGGTACGCAGTATTTT. Its protein product is CSVVVGGTQYF.

The chain combines TRBV9 with TRBJ2-4, with 8 bases identical to TRBD2. V was clipped by 4 bases and J by 6 bases; unmatched bases: 12. Germline assignment: CDR1 SGDLS and CDR2 YYNGEE. This CDR3 has 16 residues. DNA for the CDR3: TGTGCCAGCAGCCCCCGAGGAGCGGGAGCCGCAAACATTCAGTACTTC. Its translation is CASSPRGAGAANIQYF.

On this clone: This specimen includes other DNA sequences encoding the same CDR3. The V gene is TRBV30, the J gene TRBJ1-6, with 12 nucleotides matching TRBD1. J was trimmed by 3 bases and V by 2 bases; bases with no gene match: 5. CDR3 length equals 17 residues. CDR1 GTSNPN and CDR2 SVGIG come from the germline V gene (reference sequence). The CDR3 here is CAWSPGTGGFYNSPLHF. CDR3 nucleotide sequence: TGTGCCTGGAGTCCCGGGACAGGGGGCTTCTATAATTCACCCCTCCACTTT.

This chain uses TRBV4-2 with TRBJ2-3; a possible D gene is TRBD2 (6 bases). Germline loops: CDR1 LGHNA, CDR2 YNFKEQ. V lost 4 bases to trimming and J lost 4 bases, with 18 bases between them. There are 16 residues in the CDR3. CDR3 amino acids: CASSPMRSREADTQYF. The DNA of the CDR3 is TGTGCCAGCAGCCCGATGAGGTCTAGGGAGGCAGATACGCAGTATTTT.

The sample holds a few counts of this clone. The J gene is TRBJ2-2, the V gene TRBV27; the D is unclear. Trimming took 2 bases from V and 8 from J, leaving 18 bases between them. CDR1 and CDR2 from the germline V gene are MNHEY and SMNVEV (reference sequence). The CDR3 consists of 16 residues. The CDR3 loop is CASSLASASVSGELFF. The CDR3, as DNA: TGTGCCAGCAGTTTAGCCAGCGCAAGTGTCTCAGGGGAGCTGTTTTTT.

This clone came up once. V gene TRBV5-6 combines with J gene TRBJ2-7; TRBD2 matches at 10 bases. The V segment lost 4 bases and the J segment 3 bases; nucleotides outside the gene matches: 10. Germline lookup yields CDR1 SGHDT and CDR2 YYEEEE. The CDR3 sequence is 16 residues long. CDR3 sequence (DNA): TGTGCCAGCAGCCCGTGGGAAGGGACTAGCGTCTACGAGCAGTACTTC. Translated: CASSPWEGTSVYEQYF.

CDR3 region: CASSLALAGASYEQYF. The CDR3 region has the DNA TGCGCCAGCAGCTTGGCGCTAGCGGGGGCCTCCTACGAGCAGTACTTC. The chain combines TRBV5-1 with TRBJ2-5; 10 nucleotides match TRBD2. Near its end, the DNA agrees better with TRBJ2-7, so the J call may be wrong. Germline CDR1 reads SGHRS; CDR2 reads YFSETQ. The length of the CDR3 is 16 residues.

In this sample, this clone turned up once. This chain joins TRBV6-5 and TRBJ2-3; D possibly corresponds to TRBD1 (5 bases). V lost 2 bases and J lost 4, with 10 bases in between. The length of the CDR3 is 14 residues. The V gene's germline CDR1 is MNHEY and CDR2 SVGAGI. CDR3 loop: CASSYRGGPDTQYF. In nucleotides, the CDR3 is TGTGCCAGCAGTTACAGGGGTGGGCCAGATACGCAGTATTTT.

This sequence joins TRBV5-1 and TRBJ2-1; 8 positions agree with TRBD2. This CDR3 is built from 16 residues. V shed 1 base, J shed 2 bases, and the junction held 5 bases outside the gene matches. Germline CDR1 and CDR2: SGHRS and YFSETQ. The CDR3: CASSLSSGGAYNEQFF. In nucleotides, the CDR3 is TGCGCCAGCAGCTTGTCCAGCGGGGGAGCCTACAATGAGCAGTTCTTC.

Written as DNA, the CDR3 is TGTGCCAGCAGCGTAGGAGCGGGGGACACAGATACGCAGTATTTT. Residues: CASSVGAGDTDTQYF. The rearrangement links TRBV9 to TRBJ2-3; 8 nucleotides agree with TRBD2. V dropped 0 bases and J dropped 2; count of bases not matched to a gene: 2. This CDR3 comprises 15 residues. The germline V gene has CDR1 SGDLS and CDR2 YYNGEE.

The V gene is TRBV5-4, the J gene TRBJ2-5, with D maybe TRBD1 (6 bases). CDR3 size: 16 residues. The V end was cut by 0 bases, the J end by 11 bases, with 23 bases between. Germline V lookup: CDR1 SGHNT, CDR2 YYREEE (reference sequence). The CDR3 here is CASSLGRDINVGEQYF. The CDR3 DNA sequence: TGTGCCAGCAGCTTGGGAAGGGACATTAACGTGGGGGAGCAGTACTTC.

The chain is built from TRBV7-9 and TRBJ2-6; D is possibly TRBD1 (5 bases). Germline V CDR1 and CDR2: SEHNR, FQNEAQ (reference sequence). There are 14 residues in the CDR3. Trimming took 5 bases from V and 3 from J, leaving 8 bases between them. CDR3 residues: CASSRGYGANVLTF. The CDR3 DNA sequence: TGTGCCAGCAGCAGGGGCTATGGGGCCAACGTCCTGACTTTC.

The sample holds one count of this clone. This chain joins TRBV18 and TRBJ2-5; 7 positions match TRBD1. Germline lookup yields CDR1 KGHSH and CDR2 LQKENI. The CDR3 covers 14 residues. J was trimmed by 5 bases and V by 3 bases; bases with no gene match: 6. CDR3 region: CASSPLTGYETQYF. CDR3 DNA sequence: TGTGCCAGCTCACCCTTGACAGGGTACGAGACCCAGTACTTC.

The chain has TRBV6-5 and TRBJ1-1; D is possibly TRBD1 (6 bases). This CDR3 has 14 residues. Germline CDR1 reads MNHEY; CDR2 reads SVGAGI. The V end was cut by 6 bases, the J end by 0 bases, with 11 bases between. CDR3 sequence: CASREDRLNTEAFF. DNA for the CDR3: TGTGCCAGCAGGGAGGACAGATTGAACACTGAAGCTTTCTTT.

This clone showed up just once. V is TRBV28 and J is TRBJ1-6; 7 bases fit TRBD1. The CDR3 consists of 16 residues. The germline V gene has CDR1 MDHEN and CDR2 SYDVKM. Trimming removed 0 bases from V and 6 bases from J; junction bases left unmatched: 5. This CDR3 reads CASSLWRGLANSPLHF. DNA for the CDR3: TGTGCCAGCAGTTTATGGAGGGGGCTGGCTAATTCACCCCTCCACTTT.

This clone appeared a few times. The genes are TRBV5-4 and TRBJ2-2; a weak D match, TRBD2 (7 bases). Trimming pared 3 bases from V and 4 bases from J, leaving 16 bases between. This CDR3 has 16 amino acids. The germline V gene encodes CDR1 SGHNT and CDR2 YYREEE (reference sequence). CDR3 amino acids: CASSSRQGRGTGELFF. For the CDR3, the DNA is TGTGCCAGCAGCTCTCGGCAGGGGAGGGGCACCGGGGAGCTGTTTTTT. Drawing the rest from reference TRBV5-4 and TRBJ2-2, the complete variable domain is ETGVTQSPTHLIKTRGQQVTLRCSSQSGHNTVSWYQQALGQGPQFIFQYYREEENGRGNFPPRFSGLQFPNYSSELNVNALELDDSALYLCASSSRQGRGTGELFFGEGSRLTVL.

V usage is TRBV28 and J usage is TRBJ1-4; D perhaps matches TRBD1 (6 bases). Germline values: CDR1 MDHEN, CDR2 SYDVKM. The CDR3 runs 15 residues. V lost 5 bases and J 4 bases, leaving 14 bases between the germline ends. The CDR3 region is CASSAGGRGNEKLFF. The CDR3 nucleotides read TGTGCCAGCAGTGCAGGTGGCAGGGGTAATGAAAAACTGTTTTTT.

V usage is TRBV6-4 and J usage is TRBJ2-5, with D tentatively TRBD2 (6 bases). The tail of the sequence fits TRBJ2-7 better, so the J call may be wrong. CDR3 length: 15 amino acids. Germline values: CDR1 MRHNA, CDR2 SNTAGT. CDR3 nucleotides: TGTGCCAGGCGGGATAAGGATTCAGGGCTGGCCGAGCAGTACTTC. The encoded protein is CARRDKDSGLAEQYF.

V gene TRBV9 combines with J gene TRBJ1-2; D is ambiguous. This CDR3 has 15 residues. V was trimmed by 4 bases and J by 4 bases, leaving 17 bases between them. CDR1 is SGDLS, CDR2 YYNGEE, per germline. The CDR3 is CASSPRGYSGYGYTF. In DNA, the CDR3 is TGTGCCAGCAGCCCAAGAGGTTATAGTGGCTATGGCTACACCTTC.

The chain carries TRBV6-5 and TRBJ2-3, with 7 bases matching TRBD2. The germline V gene has CDR1 MNHEY and CDR2 SVGAGI. There are 14 residues in the CDR3. The V and J ends lost 5 bases and 6 bases, in that order; junction bases with no gene match: 8. CDR3 nucleotides: TGTGCCAGCAGTCCGCGGACTAGGTCCGATACGCAGTATTTT. It codes for CASSPRTRSDTQYF.

The chain couples TRBV19 to TRBJ1-1; 7 bases map to TRBD1. Germline assignment: CDR1 LNHDA and CDR2 SQIVND (reference sequence). The trim removed 7 bases at V and 2 bases at J, leaving 16 bases unmatched. This CDR3 spans 17 amino acids. This chain's CDR3 is CASTPQYRGPRNTEAFF. The DNA for the CDR3 is TGTGCCAGTACCCCCCAGTACAGGGGCCCTCGAAACACTGAAGCTTTCTTT.

V usage is TRBV7-9 and J usage is TRBJ1-4; 7 nucleotides line up with TRBD1. The CDR3 is 14 residues long. Germline V lookup: CDR1 SEHNR, CDR2 FQNEAQ (reference sequence). The trim removed 4 bases at V and 7 bases at J, leaving 6 bases unmatched. The CDR3 is CASSSDRVGEKLFF. The CDR3, as DNA: TGTGCCAGCAGCTCTGACAGGGTTGGTGAAAAACTGTTTTTT.

V gene TRBV19 combines with J gene TRBJ1-5; 7 positions agree with TRBD1. This CDR3 is built from 14 residues. Trimming removed 5 bases from V and 3 bases from J; junction bases left unmatched: 4. Germline-derived CDR1 and CDR2 are LNHDA and SQIVND (reference sequence). CDR3 nucleotide sequence: TGTGCCAGTAGTCAAGGGGGCCCCAATCAGCCCCAGCATTTT. Translated, it gives CASSQGGPNQPQHF.

V gene TRBV9 combines with J gene TRBJ2-1; 10 bases match TRBD2. The CDR3 runs 17 residues. J was trimmed by 4 bases and V by 4 bases; bases with no gene match: 11. The germline V gene encodes CDR1 SGDLS and CDR2 YYNGEE. The chain's CDR3 is CASSPTSGTSVYNEQFF. In DNA, the CDR3 is TGTGCCAGCAGCCCAACCTCCGGGACTAGCGTATACAATGAGCAGTTCTTC.

This chain joins TRBV20-1 and TRBJ1-2; D uncertain. The V and J ends lost 5 bases and 5 bases respectively, with 9 bases between them. CDR1 DFQATT and CDR2 SNEGSKA come from the germline V gene (reference sequence). There are 11 residues in the CDR3. CDR3 DNA sequence: TGCAGTGCTGTACCAGTATATGGCTACACCTTC. Amino acids: CSAVPVYGYTF.

The chain couples TRBV23-1 to TRBJ1-1; D is uncertain. TRBV23-1 carries the ORF label, with uncertain function. V shed 4 bases and J shed 6 bases, with 18 bases lying between them. The CDR3 sequence is 15 residues long. In DNA form, the CDR3 reads TGCGCCAGCAGTCGCGGGGAAGGACCGGAATCTGAAGCTTTCTTT. Translation: CASSRGEGPESEAFF.